These 14 T cell receptor beta chains were sequenced from one sample in a study of cytomegalovirus exposure and HLA in healthy donors. With 60 Vbeta and 13 Jbeta primers, the PCR was carried out. Assay: immunoSEQ multiplex PCR; the TCRdb copy retains only in-frame clones and omits some. The sample records under 200,000 clones, about 85% being singletons. The sample consisted of PBMCs. The origin of the receptors is a woman aged 50 to 60 in good health and CMV-seropositive.

The V and J genes are TRBV9 and TRBJ1-2; 9 positions agree with TRBD1. V trimming: 4 bases; J trimming: 6 bases; junction bases outside the gene matches: 10. The CDR3 contains 15 residues. The germline gives CDR1 SGDLS, CDR2 YYNGEE. The CDR3 spells CASSPTGGAFHGYTF. CDR3 nucleotides: TGTGCCAGCAGCCCTACAGGGGGCGCATTTCATGGCTACACCTTC.

The chain joins TRBV9 to TRBJ1-1; maybe TRBD1 (6 bases). The V gene's germline CDR1 is SGDLS and CDR2 YYNGEE. The CDR3 totals 13 residues. The V end was cut by 6 bases, the J end by 7 bases, with 16 bases between. The CDR3 region is CASKKGGGDEAFF. The CDR3, as DNA: TGTGCCAGCAAAAAGGGAGGGGGGGATGAAGCTTTCTTT.

J is TRBJ2-1 and V is TRBV27; TRBD2 is a possible D gene (5 bases). Trimming left V 3 bases short and J 7 bases short, with 13 bases between. This CDR3 has 14 residues. Germline V CDR1 and CDR2: MNHEY, SMNVEV (reference sequence). DNA of the CDR3: TGTGCCAGCAGTTTTACTCGGCGGAGGAATGAGCAGTTCTTC. It specifies CASSFTRRRNEQFF.

The gene calls are TRBV4-1 and TRBJ1-5; D ambiguous. CDR1 is MGHRA and CDR2 is YSYEKL in the germline V gene. This CDR3 spans 14 amino acids. The V and J ends lost 3 bases and 5 bases respectively, with 11 bases between them. The chain's CDR3 is CASSHVGRDQPQHF. DNA for the CDR3: TGCGCCAGCAGCCATGTGGGGAGGGATCAGCCCCAGCATTTT.

CDR3 residues: CASSLSYYEQYF. CDR3 bases: TGTGCCAGCAGCTTATCTTACTACGAGCAGTACTTC. The chain has TRBV7-6 and TRBJ2-7; no reliable D call. The CDR3 extends over 12 amino acids. Trimming took off 2 bases at V and 3 bases at J, with 5 bases between the two ends. From germline, CDR1 is SGHVS and CDR2 FNYEAQ. Filled out from reference TRBV7-6 and TRBJ2-7, the complete variable domain reads GAGVSQSPRYKVTKRGQDVALRCDPISGHVSLYWYRQALGQGPEFLTYFNYEAQQDKSGLPNDRFSAERPEGSISTLTIQRTEQRDSAMYRCASSLSYYEQYFGPGTRLTVT.

The rearrangement uses TRBV28 and TRBJ1-4; 9 bases line up with TRBD1. Trimming took 6 bases from V and 4 from J; bases not matched to a gene: 3. This CDR3 is built from 14 residues. The germline CDR1 and CDR2 sequences are MDHEN and SYDVKM. The CDR3 nucleotides are TGTGCCAGCAGAGGGACAGGGCTTAATGAAAAACTGTTTTTT. This translates into CASRGTGLNEKLFF.

The rearrangement uses TRBV5-6 and TRBJ2-7, with a weak D call TRBD2 (6 bases). This CDR3 comprises 16 residues. Germline CDR1 reads SGHDT; CDR2 reads YYEEEE. V lost 2 bases to trimming and J lost 3 bases, with 18 bases between them. The CDR3 reads CASSLWSRQGLYEQYF. CDR3 nucleotide sequence: TGTGCCAGCAGCTTATGGTCCCGGCAGGGACTCTACGAGCAGTACTTC.

This chain joins TRBV7-2 and TRBJ1-1; the match to TRBD1 covers 7 bases. The V and J ends lost 1 base and 2 bases, in that order; junction bases with no gene match: 7. The CDR3 covers 16 residues. Germline loops: CDR1 SGHTA, CDR2 FQGNSA. The DNA for the CDR3 is TGTGCCAGCAGCTTAGTGGCAGGGGGGTCAAACACTGAAGCTTTCTTT. Translating gives CASSLVAGGSNTEAFF.

V is TRBV7-2 and J is TRBJ1-2; 8 nucleotides agree with TRBD1. CDR1 SGHTA and CDR2 FQGNSA come from the germline V gene. The V segment lost 5 bases and the J segment 8 bases; nucleotides outside the gene matches: 10. The CDR3 is 14 amino acids. In DNA form, the CDR3 reads TGTGCCAGCAGCGAAGCGACAGGGGTTAAAGGCTACACCTTC. It translates to CASSEATGVKGYTF.

As concerns this clone: At one boundary the junction diverges from the germline segment, which might be a read error. This chain uses TRBV11-3 with TRBJ2-1, with 10 positions matching TRBD1. The CDR3 has 18 amino acids. Germline assignment: CDR1 SGHNT and CDR2 YENEEA. Written as DNA, the CDR3 is TGTGCCAGCAGCCAGGGACAGGGGTCAGGGAGCTCCTACAATGAGCAATTCTTC. Translating gives CASSQGQGSGSSYNEQFF.

V is TRBV2 and J is TRBJ1-2, with no clear D. V was cut by 6 bases and J by 7 bases, with 18 bases left in between. Germline V gene data show CDR1 as SNHLY and CDR2 as FYNNEI. The CDR3 spans 14 residues. The CDR3 sequence is CASRTSTLGGGYTF. CDR3 bases: TGTGCCAGCAGGACTTCTACCCTAGGTGGTGGCTACACCTTC. Combining the CDR3 with reference TRBV2 and TRBJ1-2 gives the whole variable domain EPEVTQTPSHQVTQMGQEVILRCVPISNHLYFYWYRQILGQKVEFLVSFYNNEISEKSEIFDDQFSVERPDGSNFTLKIRSTKLEDSAMYFCASRTSTLGGGYTFGSGTRLTVV.

This clone was seen only a few times. V and J are TRBV10-1 and TRBJ2-7; 8 nucleotides align to TRBD2. Germline trimming cut 0 bases from V and 2 bases from J; bases unmatched to any gene: 6. The germline gives CDR1 WNHNN, CDR2 SYGVQD (reference sequence). The CDR3 loop spans 16 amino acids. This CDR3 reads CASSESGSGGTYEQYF. CDR3 nucleotides: TGCGCCAGCAGTGAGTCGGGGAGCGGGGGCACCTACGAGCAGTACTTC.

This chain connects TRBV5-4 to TRBJ2-2, with 7 bases identical to TRBD1. V dropped 4 bases and J dropped 6; count of bases not matched to a gene: 15. Germline V lookup: CDR1 SGHNT, CDR2 YYREEE (reference sequence). This CDR3 is built from 17 residues. CDR3 amino acids: CASSPYEGQQYPGELFF. In DNA, the CDR3 is TGTGCCAGCAGCCCATACGAGGGACAGCAATACCCCGGGGAGCTGTTTTTT.

The chain links TRBV7-3 to TRBJ2-1; possible D gene TRBD2, 7 bases. V was pared by 4 bases and J by 4 bases, with 20 bases between. The CDR3 contains 17 residues. In germline, CDR1 is SGHTA, CDR2 FQGTGA. The CDR3 spells CASSSLSGGRNYNEQFF. In DNA, the CDR3 is TGTGCCAGCAGCTCCCTCTCCGGGGGGCGGAATTACAATGAGCAGTTCTTC.